The 10 T cell receptor beta chains in this list originate from one sample, sequenced in a study of brain T cells in children with intractable seizures. This table comes from immunoSEQ multiplex PCR, and its TCRdb copy is limited to in-frame clones, with some not included. The sample lists approximately 77,000 clones; roughly 91% were seen once. The material sequenced was peripheral blood, taken at surgery. The receptors originated from a boy under two years old with tuberous sclerosis and intractable seizures.

The V and J genes are TRBV30 and TRBJ1-4; no clear D gene. Germline CDR1 reads GTSNPN; CDR2 reads SVGIG (reference sequence). This CDR3 region has 13 residues. V was cut by 2 bases and J by 3 bases, with 7 bases left in between. The CDR3 reads CAWSRESNEKLFF. CDR3 bases: TGTGCCTGGAGTCGGGAATCTAATGAAAAACTGTTTTTT. Using reference TRBV30 and TRBJ1-4 for the parts outside the CDR3, the full variable domain is SQTIHQWPATLVQPVGSPLSLECTVEGTSNPNLYWYRQAAGRGLQLLFYSVGIGQISSEVPQNLSASRPQDRQFILSSKKLLLSDSGFYLCAWSRESNEKLFFGSGTQLSVL.

The chain links TRBV4-1 to TRBJ2-1; 12 nucleotides match TRBD1. The germline V gene encodes CDR1 MGHRA and CDR2 YSYEKL. J lost 6 bases, V lost 0 bases, and 3 bases had no gene match. This CDR3 is built from 16 residues. CDR3 in DNA: TGCGCCAGCAGCCAAGATTGGGACAGGGGGCTCAATGAGCAGTTCTTC. Encoded protein: CASSQDWDRGLNEQFF.

The rearrangement uses TRBV12-3 or TRBV12-4 and TRBJ2-1; D uncertain. Trimming pared 2 bases from V and 8 bases from J, leaving 1 base between. The CDR3 consists of 10 residues. The CDR3: CASSLYEQFF. The CDR3 DNA sequence: TGTGCCAGCAGTTTATATGAGCAGTTCTTC.

V is TRBV7-9 and J is TRBJ2-1; weak D call: TRBD2 (5 bases). This CDR3 is 13 amino acids long. V lost 2 bases to trimming and J lost 8 bases, with 10 bases between them. Germline V gives CDR1 SEHNR, CDR2 FQNEAQ (reference sequence). CDR3 sequence: CASSLRREHEQFF. The CDR3 DNA reads TGTGCCAGCAGCTTACGACGGGAACATGAGCAGTTCTTC.

The rearrangement uses TRBV3-1 (or the pseudogene TRBV3-2) and TRBJ1-1; D not certain. There are 13 residues in the CDR3. The germline V gene encodes CDR1 LGHDT and CDR2 YNNKEL (reference sequence). V gave up 2 bases and J gave up 1 base, with 5 bases separating them. CDR3 residues: CASSQWQNTEAFF. CDR3 nucleotide sequence: TGTGCCAGCAGCCAATGGCAGAACACTGAAGCTTTCTTT.

This chain joins TRBV19 and TRBJ1-5; the D is unclear. V was shortened by 2 bases and J by 9 bases, with 17 bases between the two germline ends. This CDR3 is 15 amino acids long. Germline V gene lookup returns CDR1 LNHDA and CDR2 SQIVND (reference sequence). The CDR3 coding sequence is TGTGCCAGTAGTATACCAGGAGGCGGACCCCGGCCCCAGCATTTT. It yields the protein CASSIPGGGPRPQHF.

The rearrangement uses TRBV2 and TRBJ2-1; D is perhaps TRBD2 (7 bases). CDR1 is SNHLY and CDR2 is FYNNEI in the germline V gene. The V gene lost 6 bases and the J gene lost 7 bases, with 16 bases spanning the gap. The CDR3 is 14 amino acids. CDR3 amino acids: CASRGGLGGNEQFF. As DNA, the CDR3 is TGTGCCAGCAGGGGGGGGCTCGGTGGTAATGAGCAGTTCTTC.

The sample holds one count of this clone. The chain has TRBV19 and TRBJ1-5, with 7 bases lining up with TRBD1. The J segment lost 4 bases and the V segment lost 5 bases, leaving 5 bases of the junction unmatched. Germline lookup yields CDR1 LNHDA and CDR2 SQIVND (reference sequence). The CDR3 is 14 residues long. This CDR3 is CASSPGQHNQPQHF. The CDR3 bases are TGTGCCAGTAGTCCGGGACAGCATAATCAGCCCCAGCATTTT.

The chain has TRBV19 and TRBJ1-5, with no clear D. With 2 bases removed from V and 6 bases from J, the gap between germline ends came to 5 bases. This CDR3 region has 12 residues. The germline CDR1 and CDR2 sequences are LNHDA and SQIVND (reference sequence). The CDR3 loop is CASSIIGQPQHF. As DNA, the CDR3 is TGTGCCAGTAGTATAATCGGTCAGCCCCAGCATTTT.

The CDR3, as DNA: TGTGCCAGCAGTTTCAGGGGGCATGGCTACACCTTC. Translating gives CASSFRGHGYTF. The chain joins TRBV12-3 or TRBV12-4 to TRBJ1-2; 8 nucleotides line up with TRBD1. The CDR3 consists of 12 residues. With 3 bases clipped from V and 6 bases from J, the junction kept 0 bases outside the gene matches.